The clone carrying this TCR beta chain was counted ten times or more. The sample comes from a study of T cells in Graves' hyperthyroidism and ophthalmopathy. TCR beta CDR3 regions were amplified from RNA. TCR CDR3 regions were first amplified by RT-PCR with HTBI primers. TCRdb redid the calling of the multiplex PCR reads with MiXCR, one entry per CDR3 protein. In the table there are hundreds of thousands of distinct CDR3 sequences, about a sixth of which are singletons. Diagnosis relied on clinical symptoms, serum thyroxine and TRAb, thyroid ultrasound and orbital computed tomography. This CDR3 is 13 amino acids long. Germline V gene lookup returns CDR1 PRHDT and CDR2 FYEKMQ (reference sequence). Trimming removed 7 bases at V and 4 bases at J, with 11 bases between.

The source is a woman between 18 and 29 years old with Graves' ophthalmopathy. The rearrangement uses TRBV13 and TRBJ2-1; D ambiguous. Sequencing was carried out using blood. In DNA, the CDR3 is TGTGCCAGCACCCTAAGCGAATACAATGAGCAGTTCTTC. Translating it yields CASTLSEYNEQFF. The full variable domain, its missing parts supplied by reference TRBV13 and TRBJ2-1, is AAGVIQSPRHLIKEKRETATLKCYPIPRHDTVYWYQQGPGQDPQFLISFYEKMQSDKGSIPDRFSAQQFSDYHSELNMSSLELGDSALYFCASTLSEYNEQFFGPGTRLTVL.